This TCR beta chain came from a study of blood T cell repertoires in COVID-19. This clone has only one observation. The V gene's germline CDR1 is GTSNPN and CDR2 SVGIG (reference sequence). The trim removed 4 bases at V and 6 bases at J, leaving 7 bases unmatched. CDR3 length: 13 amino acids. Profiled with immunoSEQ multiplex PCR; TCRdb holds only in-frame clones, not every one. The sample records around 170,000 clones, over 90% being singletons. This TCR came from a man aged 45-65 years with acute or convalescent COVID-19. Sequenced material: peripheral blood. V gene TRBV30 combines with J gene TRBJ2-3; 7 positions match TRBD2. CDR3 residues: CAWTGGTTDTQYF. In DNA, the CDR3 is TGTGCCTGGACTGGCGGGACTACTGATACGCAGTATTTT. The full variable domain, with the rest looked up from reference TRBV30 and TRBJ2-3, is SQTIHQWPATLVQPVGSPLSLECTVEGTSNPNLYWYRQAAGRGLQLLFYSVGIGQISSEVPQNLSASRPQDRQFILSSKKLLLSDSGFYLCAWTGGTTDTQYFGPGTRLTVL.